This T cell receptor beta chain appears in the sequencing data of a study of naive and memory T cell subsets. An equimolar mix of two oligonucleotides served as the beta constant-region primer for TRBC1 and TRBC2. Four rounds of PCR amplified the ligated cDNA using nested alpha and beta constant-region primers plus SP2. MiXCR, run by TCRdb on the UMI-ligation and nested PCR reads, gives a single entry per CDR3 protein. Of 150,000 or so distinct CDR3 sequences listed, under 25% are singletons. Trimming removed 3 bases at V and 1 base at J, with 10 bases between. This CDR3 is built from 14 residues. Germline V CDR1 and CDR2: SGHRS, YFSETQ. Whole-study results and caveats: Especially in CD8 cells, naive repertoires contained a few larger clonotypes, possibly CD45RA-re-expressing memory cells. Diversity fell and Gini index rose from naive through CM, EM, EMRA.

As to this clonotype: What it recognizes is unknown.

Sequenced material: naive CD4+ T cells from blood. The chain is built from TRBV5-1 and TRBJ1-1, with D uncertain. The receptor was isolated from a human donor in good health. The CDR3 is CASSSGPQNTEAFF. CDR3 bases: TGCGCCAGCAGCTCAGGACCCCAGAACACTGAAGCTTTCTTT.